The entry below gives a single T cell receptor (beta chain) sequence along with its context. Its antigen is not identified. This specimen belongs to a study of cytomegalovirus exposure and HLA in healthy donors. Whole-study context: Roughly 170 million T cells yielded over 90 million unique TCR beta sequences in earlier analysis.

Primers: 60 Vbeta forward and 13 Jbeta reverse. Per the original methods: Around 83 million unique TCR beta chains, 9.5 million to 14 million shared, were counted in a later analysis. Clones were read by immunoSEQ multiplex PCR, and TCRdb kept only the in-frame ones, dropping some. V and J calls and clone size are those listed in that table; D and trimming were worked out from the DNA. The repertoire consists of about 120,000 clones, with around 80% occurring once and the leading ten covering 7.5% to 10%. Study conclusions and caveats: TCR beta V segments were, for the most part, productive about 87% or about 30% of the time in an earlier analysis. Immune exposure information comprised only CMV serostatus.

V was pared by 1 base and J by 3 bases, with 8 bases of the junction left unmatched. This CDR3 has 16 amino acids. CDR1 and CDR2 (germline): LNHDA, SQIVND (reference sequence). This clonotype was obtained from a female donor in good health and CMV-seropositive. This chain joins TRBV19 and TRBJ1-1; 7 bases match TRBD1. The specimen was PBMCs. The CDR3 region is CASSIGRQGRDTEAFF. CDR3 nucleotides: TGTGCCAGTAGTATAGGTCGACAGGGCAGGGACACTGAAGCTTTCTTT.